This entry lists 30 T cell receptor beta chains sequenced from one sample in a study of blood T cells in healthy people across ages. A J-beta primer mix and a sample-barcoded 5' primer were used in a second PCR of about 7 to 12 cycles. TCRdb re-called the 5' RACE reads through MiXCR, storing one row per CDR3 protein. Among more than 1,000,000 distinct CDR3 sequences listed, about 25% were seen once. The data also belong to a second study, concerning T cells of mothers and their children.

Sequenced sample: blood. These receptors were taken from a girl aged 2-10 years in good health.

There are a few counts of this clonotype. The V call is TRBV29-1, the J call TRBJ1-3; D is undetermined. V lost 0 bases, J lost 0 bases, and 12 bases lay in between. The CDR3 contains 16 residues. Germline lookup yields CDR1 SQVTM and CDR2 ANQGSEA. The CDR3 nucleotides read TGCAGCGTTGAAGACAGTTTAAAGGGCTCTGGAAACACCATATATTTT. Translating it yields CSVEDSLKGSGNTIYF.

The chain carries TRBV3-1 and TRBJ2-3; a possible D gene is TRBD1 (5 bases). The CDR3 spans 14 residues. The V gene's germline CDR1 is LGHDT and CDR2 YNNKEL (reference sequence). The ends were cut back, 4 bases at V and 5 bases at J, with 13 bases in the middle. The CDR3 bases are TGTGCCAGCAGCCCACGACAGCCAGGAGATACGCAGTATTTT. The encoded protein is CASSPRQPGDTQYF.

J is TRBJ1-2 and V is TRBV27; a weak D match, TRBD1 (5 bases). The germline V and J ends were trimmed by 4 bases and 6 bases, with 12 bases remaining between them. CDR1 MNHEY and CDR2 SMNVEV come from the germline V gene (reference sequence). The CDR3 is made up of 13 amino acids. CDR3 amino acids: CASSSRVSDGYTF. The CDR3 coding sequence is TGTGCCAGCAGTTCCAGGGTTAGCGATGGCTACACCTTC.

The chain carries TRBV2 and TRBJ1-1; no reliable D call. The CDR3 sequence is 16 residues long. Germline CDR1 is SNHLY and CDR2 is FYNNEI. Between the trimmed V and J ends, which lost 2 bases and 4 bases, there was a span of 17 bases. The CDR3 sequence: CASSEKRVIGSTEAFF. In nucleotides, the CDR3 is TGTGCCAGCAGTGAAAAGCGGGTAATAGGGAGCACTGAAGCTTTCTTT.

V gene TRBV3-1 combines with J gene TRBJ2-2, with TRBD1 as a possible D gene (5 bases). CDR3 size: 14 residues. V lost 2 bases, J lost 4 bases, and 8 bases lay in between. CDR1 LGHDT and CDR2 YNNKEL come from the germline V gene (reference sequence). CDR3 amino acids: CASSQPDSTGELFF. CDR3 nucleotide sequence: TGTGCCAGCAGCCAACCTGACAGCACCGGGGAGCTGTTTTTT. Based on the CDR3 plus reference TRBV3-1 and TRBJ2-2, the full variable domain is DTAVSQTPKYLVTQMGNDKSIKCEQNLGHDTMYWYKQDSKKFLKIMFSYNNKELIINETVPNRFSPKSPDKAHLNLHINSLELGDSAVYFCASSQPDSTGELFFGEGSRLTVL.

The rearrangement joins TRBV3-1 to TRBJ2-5; D gene ambiguous. Trimming removed 1 base at V and 0 bases at J, with 9 bases between. The CDR3 contains 15 residues. Germline CDR1 is LGHDT and CDR2 is YNNKEL (reference sequence). The CDR3 DNA is TGTGCCAGCAGCCAAGGCAAGGTCGACCAAGAGACCCAGTACTTC. Its protein is CASSQGKVDQETQYF.

This chain links TRBV15 with TRBJ1-4, with D possibly TRBD1 on 6 matching bases. Germline V gives CDR1 LNHNV, CDR2 YYDKDF (reference sequence). Trimming shortened V by 5 bases and J by 4 bases, and 11 bases separated the two germline ends. This CDR3 comprises 14 residues. CDR3 coding DNA: TGTGCCACCAGCGGGGACACCAGTAATGAAAAACTGTTTTTT. As protein: CATSGDTSNEKLFF.

The V call is TRBV5-6, the J call TRBJ2-1; 7 bases match TRBD2. J lost 3 bases, V lost 4 bases, and 13 bases had no gene match. Germline V gene lookup returns CDR1 SGHDT and CDR2 YYEEEE. This CDR3 comprises 17 residues. CDR3 region: CASSRTGSSGHYNEQFF. The CDR3, as DNA: TGTGCCAGCAGCCGTACTGGGTCTAGCGGACACTACAATGAGCAGTTCTTC.

The gene calls are TRBV20-1 and TRBJ1-2; D possibly corresponds to TRBD1 (5 bases). Germline V CDR1 and CDR2: DFQATT, SNEGSKA (reference sequence). V gave up 3 bases and J gave up 7 bases, with 15 bases separating them. The CDR3 length is 13 residues. This CDR3 reads CSASGAGRGGYTF. DNA for the CDR3: TGCAGTGCTAGCGGAGCGGGAAGGGGTGGCTACACCTTC.

V and J are TRBV29-1 and TRBJ2-7; 7 bases agree with TRBD1. Trimming at V came to 4 bases and at J to 4 bases, leaving 7 bases not matched to a gene. The CDR3 has 13 residues. Germline V gives CDR1 SQVTM, CDR2 ANQGSEA. CDR3 sequence: CSVGQVQGYEQYF. CDR3 coding DNA: TGCAGCGTTGGGCAGGTACAGGGGTACGAGCAGTACTTC.

This clonotype was counted a few times. The rearrangement links TRBV5-1 to TRBJ1-1, with D tentatively TRBD1 (6 bases). Germline CDR1 is SGHRS and CDR2 is YFSETQ. The CDR3 has 18 residues. With 0 bases removed from V and 0 bases from J, the gap between germline ends came to 18 bases. This chain's CDR3 is CASSLASRDTFLNTEAFF. CDR3 DNA sequence: TGCGCCAGCAGCTTGGCCTCGCGGGACACCTTTTTGAACACTGAAGCTTTCTTT.

This clonotype was seen a handful of times. The V gene is TRBV7-2, the J gene TRBJ1-2; D not resolved. Germline values: CDR1 SGHTA, CDR2 FQGNSA. The germline V and J ends were trimmed by 0 bases and 3 bases, with 14 bases remaining between them. The CDR3 is 16 amino acids. In nucleotides, the CDR3 is TGTGCCAGCAGCTTAGCGTCGGCCCGGCGGGACTATGGCTACACCTTC. It codes for CASSLASARRDYGYTF.

This clonotype was detected a few times. This sequence joins TRBV7-8 and TRBJ2-1; TRBD1 matches 10 bases. The J call may be faulty, since TRBJ2-5 better matches the DNA end. CDR1 and CDR2 (germline): SGHVS, FQNEAQ. The CDR3 is 16 amino acids. CDR3 nucleotide sequence: TGTGCCAGCAGCGTTTATACCGGGACAGGGGAAGAGACCCAGTACTTC. Amino acid sequence: CASSVYTGTGEETQYF.

V gene TRBV7-8 combines with J gene TRBJ2-1; the match to TRBD2 covers 10 bases. In germline, CDR1 is SGHVS, CDR2 FQNEAQ. With V trimmed by 5 bases and J by 7 bases, 8 bases remained unmatched. This CDR3 comprises 15 residues. CDR3 DNA: TGTGCCAGCAGCGACAGCGGGAGGGCTCAGAATGAGCAGTTCTTC. Translation: CASSDSGRAQNEQFF. Filled out from reference TRBV7-8 and TRBJ2-1, the complete variable domain reads GAGVSQSPRYKVAKRGQDVALRCDPISGHVSLFWYQQALGQGPEFLTYFQNEAQLDKSGLPSDRFFAERPEGSVSTLKIQRTQQEDSAVYLCASSDSGRAQNEQFFGPGTRLTVL.

This clonotype was counted between two and nine times. The chain uses TRBV27 and TRBJ1-6; D is unresolved. Germline CDR1 reads MNHEY; CDR2 reads SMNVEV (reference sequence). V dropped 6 bases and J dropped 6 bases, with 9 bases sitting between them. CDR3 size: 13 residues. CDR3 in DNA: TGTGCCAGCAGACCCCCGACTAATTCACCCCTCCACTTT. Protein product: CASRPPTNSPLHF.

This clonotype was recorded a few times. This chain uses TRBV28 with TRBJ2-7, with a tentative D call TRBD1 (6 bases). Germline CDR1 MDHEN, CDR2 SYDVKM. The CDR3 loop spans 16 amino acids. V was shortened by 4 bases and J by 7 bases, with 23 bases between the two germline ends. The CDR3 bases are TGTGCCAGCAGTTCGCACCGGACGAGACAGGTTGGTGAGCAGTACTTC. Its protein product is CASSSHRTRQVGEQYF.

The chain employs TRBV12-3 or TRBV12-4 and TRBJ1-2, with D unresolved. V gave up 8 bases and J gave up 9 bases, with 10 bases separating them. There are 10 residues in the CDR3. CDR3 protein: CASGLESYTF. The DNA of the CDR3 is TGTGCCAGCGGACTTGAGAGCTACACCTTC.

This clonotype was detected only a few times. V usage is TRBV4-1 and J usage is TRBJ2-5; tentatively, D is TRBD2 (5 bases). The CDR3 runs to 13 residues. CDR1 is MGHRA, CDR2 YSYEKL, per germline. The germline V and J ends were trimmed by 3 bases and 5 bases, with 10 bases remaining between them. The CDR3 spells CASSQTCGETQYF. DNA for the CDR3: TGCGCCAGCAGCCAGACTTGCGGGGAGACCCAGTACTTC.

This clonotype turned up a few times. The chain combines TRBV12-3 or TRBV12-4 with TRBJ1-1; D is unclear. Trimming shortened V by 8 bases and J by 10 bases, and 23 bases separated the two germline ends. The CDR3 has 14 residues. The CDR3 protein is CASAQRWEGLPAFF. CDR3 nucleotide sequence: TGTGCCAGCGCCCAACGTTGGGAGGGTTTGCCAGCTTTCTTT.

This clonotype occurred once. This chain joins TRBV7-8 and TRBJ1-2; D remains unclear. The ends were cut back, 3 bases at V and 5 bases at J, with 10 bases in the middle. There are 13 residues in the CDR3. Per germline, CDR1 SGHVS and CDR2 FQNEAQ. The CDR3 sequence is CASSFLQQYGYTF. CDR3 DNA: TGTGCCAGCAGCTTCCTACAGCAGTATGGCTACACCTTC. Full variable domain (missing parts from reference TRBV7-8 and TRBJ1-2): GAGVSQSPRYKVAKRGQDVALRCDPISGHVSLFWYQQALGQGPEFLTYFQNEAQLDKSGLPSDRFFAERPEGSVSTLKIQRTQQEDSAVYLCASSFLQQYGYTFGSGTRLTVV.

This clonotype has only a few counts. The chain combines TRBV25-1 with TRBJ1-1; 9 bases map to TRBD1. CDR3 length equals 13 residues. CDR1 is MGHDK, CDR2 SYGVNS, per germline. V shed 8 bases and J 4 bases; nucleotides not matched to a gene: 5. The CDR3 DNA follows: TGTGCCAGCGAGGGACAGGGTCGCACTGAAGCTTTCTTT. Encoded protein: CASEGQGRTEAFF.

This clonotype was counted a few times. This chain links TRBV3-1 with TRBJ1-2; TRBD1 is a possible D gene (6 bases). CDR1 and CDR2 from the germline V gene are LGHDT and YNNKEL (reference sequence). The CDR3 length is 14 residues. V lost 5 bases to trimming and J lost 4 bases, with 14 bases between them. The CDR3 loop reads CASSLRDRTYGYTF. Here the CDR3 DNA reads TGTGCCAGCAGCTTGCGCGACAGGACCTATGGCTACACCTTC. Supplemented by reference TRBV3-1 and TRBJ1-2, the full variable domain reads DTAVSQTPKYLVTQMGNDKSIKCEQNLGHDTMYWYKQDSKKFLKIMFSYNNKELIINETVPNRFSPKSPDKAHLNLHINSLELGDSAVYFCASSLRDRTYGYTFGSGTRLTVV.

This clonotype showed up just a few times. The rearrangement links TRBV28 to TRBJ2-1, with TRBD2 identical over 13 bases. V shed 7 bases and J 7 bases; nucleotides not matched to a gene: 10. This CDR3 region has 16 residues. Germline CDR1 reads MDHEN; CDR2 reads SYDVKM. The CDR3 loop reads CASTIGTSGTRNEQFF. CDR3 nucleotide sequence: TGTGCCAGCACTATCGGGACTAGCGGGACAAGGAATGAGCAGTTCTTC.

J is TRBJ1-2 and V is TRBV7-9; a possible D gene is TRBD1 (5 bases). The CDR3 sequence is 15 residues long. V lost 1 base and J lost 3, with 12 bases in between. Germline V gene data show CDR1 as SEHNR and CDR2 as FQNEAQ (reference sequence). In DNA form, the CDR3 reads TGTGCCAGCAGCTTAGTAGACAGCGTCTACTATGGCTACACCTTC. This sequence encodes CASSLVDSVYYGYTF. The complete variable domain, with remaining parts taken from reference TRBV7-9 and TRBJ1-2, reads DTGVSQNPRHKITKRGQNVTFRCDPISEHNRLYWYRQTLGQGPEFLTYFQNEAQLEKSRLLSDRFSAERPKGSFSTLEIQRTEQGDSAMYLCASSLVDSVYYGYTFGSGTRLTVV.

This clonotype has a handful of counts. This chain links TRBV9 with TRBJ2-3; D is perhaps TRBD1 (6 bases). This CDR3 is built from 20 residues. In germline, CDR1 is SGDLS, CDR2 YYNGEE. V shed 1 base and J shed 4 bases, with 28 bases lying between them. CDR3: CASSVTDLQRQGRNADTQYF. As DNA, the CDR3 is TGTGCCAGCAGCGTAACGGATCTACAGCGGCAGGGGCGAAATGCAGATACGCAGTATTTT.

This clonotype was observed a handful of times. The chain uses TRBV6-5 and TRBJ2-5, with TRBD1 identical over 8 bases. J was trimmed by 4 bases and V by 5 bases; bases with no gene match: 6. This CDR3 has 14 amino acids. Germline lookup yields CDR1 MNHEY and CDR2 SVGAGI. The DNA of the CDR3 is TGTGCCAGCAGTGGACAGGGCCAGGCAGAGACCCAGTACTTC. It specifies CASSGQGQAETQYF.

This sequence joins TRBV12-5 and TRBJ2-5, with 8 bases identical to TRBD2. The J call is uncertain, as TRBJ2-1 better fits the DNA end. Germline CDR1 reads LGHNT; CDR2 reads FRNRAP. The CDR3 covers 19 residues. CDR3 residues: CASGLVPRGGRTLRNEQFF. CDR3 coding DNA: TGTGCTAGTGGTTTGGTACCGAGGGGCGGGAGGACCCTCAGGAATGAGCAGTTCTTC.

Regarding this clonotype: The junction and the germline gene differ at one end; a read error may be behind it. The J gene is TRBJ2-2, the V gene TRBV7-9; D might be TRBD2 (6 bases). CDR1 and CDR2 from the germline V gene are SEHNR and FQNEAQ (reference sequence). CDR3 length: 16 amino acids. This CDR3 reads CVSSLAEAHTTGELFF. In DNA, the CDR3 is TGTGTCAGCAGCTTAGCGGAAGCCCATACCACCGGGGAGCTGTTTTTT. Complete variable domain (other parts from reference TRBV7-9 and TRBJ2-2): DTGVSQNPRHKITKRGQNVTFRCDPISEHNRLYWYRQTLGQGPEFLTYFQNEAQLEKSRLLSDRFSAERPKGSFSTLEIQRTEQGDSAMYLCVSSLAEAHTTGELFFGEGSRLTVL.

The rearrangement joins TRBV7-2 to TRBJ2-5; 10 bases match TRBD2. V lost 2 bases to trimming and J lost 3 bases; unmatched junction nucleotides: 6. Germline lookup yields CDR1 SGHTA and CDR2 FQGNSA. The CDR3 covers 16 residues. The CDR3 DNA is TGTGCCAGCAGCTTACGTTTGGGACTAGCGAAAGAGACCCAGTACTTC. Translation: CASSLRLGLAKETQYF.

This clonotype was counted only a few times. The V gene is TRBV3-1, the J gene TRBJ2-1, with unresolved D. Germline V gives CDR1 LGHDT, CDR2 YNNKEL (reference sequence). Trimming stripped 0 bases from V and 8 bases from J, with 11 bases between. This CDR3 comprises 14 residues. The CDR3 spells CASSQDWRADEQFF. The CDR3 DNA reads as TGTGCCAGCAGCCAAGATTGGAGAGCCGATGAGCAGTTCTTC.